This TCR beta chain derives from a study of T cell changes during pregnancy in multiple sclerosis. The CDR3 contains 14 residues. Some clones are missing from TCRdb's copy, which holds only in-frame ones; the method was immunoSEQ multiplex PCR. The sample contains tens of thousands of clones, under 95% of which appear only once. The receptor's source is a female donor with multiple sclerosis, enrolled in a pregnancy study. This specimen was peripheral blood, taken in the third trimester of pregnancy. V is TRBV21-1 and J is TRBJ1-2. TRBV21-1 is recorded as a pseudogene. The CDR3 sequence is CASSVRDSNYGYTF. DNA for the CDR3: TGTGCCAGCAGCGTCCGGGACTCTAACTATGGCTACACCTTC.